This T cell receptor beta chain was identified in a study of shared T cell receptors in the human thymus. Germline V lookup: CDR1 SQVTM, CDR2 ANQGSEA. This CDR3 comprises 13 residues. Trimming removed 6 bases from V and 3 bases from J, with 11 bases in between. This table comes from immunoSEQ multiplex PCR, and its TCRdb copy is limited to in-frame clones, with some not included. The sample lists hundreds of thousands of clones; roughly 90% were seen once. This sample also appeared in a second study, on human thymus T cells.

The sequenced sample consisted of thymocytes. The chain couples TRBV29-1 to TRBJ2-2; D unresolved. The clonotype originates from a boy under three years old with a congenital heart defect. The CDR3 sequence is CSVSRSDTGELFF. The CDR3 bases are TGCAGCGTGAGCAGGTCGGACACCGGGGAGCTGTTTTTT.